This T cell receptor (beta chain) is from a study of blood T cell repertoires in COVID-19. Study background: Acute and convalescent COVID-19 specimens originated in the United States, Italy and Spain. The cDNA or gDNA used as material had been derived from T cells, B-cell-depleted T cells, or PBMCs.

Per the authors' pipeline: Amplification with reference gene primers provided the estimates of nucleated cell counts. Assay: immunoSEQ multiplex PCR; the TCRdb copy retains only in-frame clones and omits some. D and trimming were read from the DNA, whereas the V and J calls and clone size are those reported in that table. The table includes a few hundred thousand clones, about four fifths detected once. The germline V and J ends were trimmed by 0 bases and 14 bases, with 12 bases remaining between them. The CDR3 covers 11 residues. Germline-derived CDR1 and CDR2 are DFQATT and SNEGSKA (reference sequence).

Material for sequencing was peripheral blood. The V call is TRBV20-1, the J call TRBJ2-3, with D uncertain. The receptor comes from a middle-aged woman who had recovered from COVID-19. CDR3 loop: CSARDSPNWYF. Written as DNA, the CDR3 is TGCAGTGCTAGAGATTCCCCAAATTGGTATTTT.